Reported below is one T cell receptor beta chain. Source study methods: Researchers report that nucleated cell counts were estimated from reference gene primer amplification. Only in-frame clones appear in the TCRdb table, and some are missing; sequencing was by immunoSEQ multiplex PCR. Clonal size and the V and J genes are those of that table, whereas D and trimming came from the DNA. The table records some 55,000 clones, about four fifths of them present only once. The sample comes from a study of blood T cell repertoires in COVID-19. Study context: Samples came from the United States, Italy and Spain, spanning acute and convalescent COVID-19. Sources were T cells, B-cell-depleted T cells, or PBMCs; the material itself was cDNA or gDNA.

This CDR3 spans 14 amino acids. With 8 bases removed from V and 1 base from J, the gap between germline ends came to 12 bases. Germline loops: CDR1 LNHDA, CDR2 SQIVND (reference sequence). This clonotype was sampled from a woman in her fifties or sixties with acute or convalescent COVID-19. V usage is TRBV19 and J usage is TRBJ1-5, with D tentatively TRBD1 (5 bases). Sequencing used peripheral blood. CDR3 sequence reads: CASGGTGSNQPQHF. The DNA for the CDR3 is TGTGCCAGTGGGGGGACGGGGAGCAATCAGCCCCAGCATTTT. Drawing the rest from reference TRBV19 and TRBJ1-5, the complete variable domain is DGGITQSPKYLFRKEGQNVTLSCEQNLNHDAMYWYRQDPGQGLRLIYYSQIVNDFQKGDIAEGYSVSREKKESFPLTVTSAQKNPTAFYLCASGGTGSNQPQHFGDGTRLSIL.